This TCR beta chain stems from a study of identical twins. Study conclusions and caveats: Clonotypes of the beta chain that were abundant in cord blood carried fewer insertions (memory repertoires showed none). Models underpredicted monozygotic twin sharing of out-of-frame TCR alpha.

Healthy Caucasians supplied all donations. TCRdb analysed the 5' RACE reads with MiXCR anew, one entry per CDR3 protein. The profile shows 1,800,000 or so distinct CDR3 sequences, about 32% of them singletons. The table lists this clonotype with a few counts. Antigen: not known. Trimming stripped 3 bases from V and 2 bases from J, with 11 bases between. The CDR3 is made up of 14 amino acids. J is TRBJ2-7 and V is TRBV12-3 or TRBV12-4; D ambiguous. This TCR was recovered from a newborn girl in good health. The sequencing sample was made of cord blood. CDR3 region: CASSFRPITYEQYF. The DNA of the CDR3 is TGTGCCAGCAGTTTTAGGCCAATTACCTACGAGCAGTACTTC.